The sequence of this T cell receptor beta chain was determined in a study of cytomegalovirus exposure and HLA in healthy donors. PCR used 60 Vbeta primers and 13 Jbeta primers. The protocol was immunoSEQ multiplex PCR, while the TCRdb copy is restricted to in-frame clones and leaves out a portion. The table includes about 130,000 clones, 77% detected once. Overall study findings and caveats: The study carried out a later analysis of TCR beta sequences. It associated 15,000 to 20,000 of them with specific HLA alleles at a false discovery rate of 0.05. Per a later analysis, HLA-associated TCR beta chains showed more clonal expansion than other, equally common TCR beta chains.

Concerning this clone: Its antigen is not known.

Germline V gene data show CDR1 as SGHVS and CDR2 as FQNEAQ. CDR3 length: 17 amino acids. The trim removed 5 bases at V and 8 bases at J, leaving 11 bases unmatched. The specimen sequenced was PBMCs. This rearrangement joins TRBV7-8 to TRBJ2-1; TRBD2 matches at 14 bases. The receptor comes from a male donor in good health and CMV-seropositive. This CDR3 is CASSPTSGRAVLDEQFF. For the CDR3, the DNA is TGTGCCAGCAGCCCGACTAGCGGGAGGGCCGTTTTGGATGAGCAGTTCTTC.